Listed below are T cell receptor beta chains from one sample, sequenced in a study of blood T cell repertoires in COVID-19. TCRdb keeps only in-frame clones here, not all; method: immunoSEQ multiplex PCR. The top ten clones hold over 12% of a sample with about 160,000 clones, roughly 83% of them seen once. The sample consisted of peripheral blood. The receptors originated from a man aged 18 to 29 with active or convalescent COVID-19. Each CDR3 is given with its conserved first and last residue. The D gene is left open where the match is weak. Size values are once, few and many counts, or a class for expanded clones, and some rows have none.

D	V	size	J	CDR3	DNA
TRBD2	TRBV27	NA	TRBJ2-1	CASSFRVAGGSYNEQFF	TGTGCCAGCAGTTTTAGGGTAGCGGGAGGGTCCTACAATGAGCAGTTCTTC
NA	TRBV12-3/TRBV12-4	NA	TRBJ1-5	CASTQFGDQPQHF	TGTGCCAGCACCCAATTCGGTGATCAGCCCCAGCATTTT
TRBD1	TRBV7-7	NA	TRBJ1-2	CASSFGTANYGYTF	TGTGCCAGCAGCTTCGGGACAGCCAACTATGGCTACACCTTC
NA	TRBV7-8	NA	TRBJ1-5	CASSLGRRGGNQPQHF	TGTGCCAGCAGCTTAGGTCGGCGGGGCGGCAATCAGCCCCAGCATTTT
TRBD1	TRBV15	NA	TRBJ1-1	CATRDRENTEAFF	TGTGCCACCAGAGACAGGGAGAACACTGAAGCTTTCTTT
TRBD1	TRBV7-9	NA	TRBJ2-7	CASNRGQGKTYEQYF	TGTGCCAGCAACCGAGGACAGGGTAAGACCTACGAGCAGTACTTC
NA	TRBV7-6	NA	TRBJ1-1	CASSLETEMNTEAFF	TGTGCCAGCAGCTTGGAGACAGAGATGAACACTGAAGCTTTCTTT
TRBD1	TRBV29-1	once	TRBJ2-5	CSVEARDRGSETQYF	TGCAGCGTTGAAGCACGGGACAGGGGATCGGAGACCCAGTACTTC
TRBD1	TRBV29-1	NA	TRBJ2-5	CSVEDWDRGQETQYF	TGCAGCGTTGAAGATTGGGACAGGGGACAAGAGACCCAGTACTTC
NA	TRBV4-1	once	TRBJ2-2	CASSPGGDYTGELFF	TGCGCCAGCAGCCCCGGCGGGGATTACACCGGGGAGCTGTTTTTT
NA	TRBV9	NA	TRBJ1-6	CASSAETASNSPLHF	TGTGCCAGCAGCGCTGAGACAGCGTCGAATTCACCCCTCCACTTT
NA	TRBV5-6	NA	TRBJ2-1	CASSDPEGRLVPYNEQFF	TGTGCCAGCAGCGATCCGGAGGGAAGGCTAGTTCCCTACAATGAGCAGTTCTTC
TRBD1	TRBV2	NA	TRBJ2-1	CASSAGTGGSVEQFF	TGTGCCAGCAGTGCCGGGACAGGGGGTTCCGTTGAGCAGTTCTTC
NA	TRBV9	NA	TRBJ2-1	CASSAFSDEQFF	TGTGCCAGCAGCGCATTTAGCGACGAGCAGTTCTTC
NA	TRBV7-8	NA	TRBJ2-1	CASSTDLNNEQFF	TGTGCCAGCAGCACGGACTTAAACAATGAGCAGTTCTTC
TRBD1	TRBV6-5	NA	TRBJ1-2	CASSYSIQGARGYTF	TGTGCCAGCAGTTACTCGATTCAGGGGGCGCGTGGCTACACCTTC
TRBD2	TRBV6-2/TRBV6-3	NA	TRBJ2-3	CASSSRTSGGAEDTQYF	TGTGCCAGCAGTTCCCGGACTAGCGGGGGGGCCGAAGATACGCAGTATTTT
TRBD2	TRBV19	few	TRBJ2-7	CASSMPSGSRGYEQYF	TGTGCCAGTAGTATGCCCAGCGGGAGTCGAGGGTACGAGCAGTACTTC
NA	TRBV28	NA	TRBJ2-7	CASSSRYLTISVNYEQYF	TGTGCCAGCAGTTCACGATACCTTACCATCTCAGTGAATTACGAGCAGTACTTC
TRBD1	TRBV30	NA	TRBJ1-1	CAWSEGTGKGNTEAFF	TGTGCCTGGAGTGAAGGGACAGGGAAGGGAAACACTGAAGCTTTCTTT
TRBD2	TRBV18	many	TRBJ2-5	CASSAGGLETQYF	TGTGCCAGCTCGGCGGGAGGGTTAGAGACCCAGTACTTC
NA	TRBV28	NA	TRBJ2-3	CASSPPGRSSTDTQYF	TGTGCCAGCAGTCCACCAGGAAGGTCCAGCACAGATACGCAGTATTTT
NA	TRBV4-2	NA	TRBJ2-1	CASSEYYNEQFF	TGTGCCAGCAGCGAGTACTACAATGAGCAGTTCTTC
TRBD2	TRBV5-1	NA	TRBJ2-7	CASTTSGAGEQYF	TGCGCCAGCACCACTAGCGGGGCGGGTGAGCAGTACTTC
NA	TRBV5-6	NA	TRBJ1-5	CASSHNRGNQPQHF	TGTGCCAGCAGCCATAACAGGGGCAATCAGCCCCAGCATTTT
NA	TRBV15	once	TRBJ2-3	CATSRRAGSTDTQYF	TGTGCCACCAGCAGACGGGCGGGTTCCACAGATACGCAGTATTTT
NA	TRBV9	NA	TRBJ2-1	CASSVGSGAVYNEQFF	TGTGCCAGCAGCGTAGGGTCAGGGGCCGTTTACAATGAGCAGTTCTTC
NA	TRBV5-1	NA	TRBJ2-7	CASSRNLNYEQYF	TGCGCCAGCAGCCGAAATCTAAACTACGAGCAGTACTTC
TRBD2	TRBV7-8	NA	TRBJ2-1	CASSAQGRPGTSIFYGNEQFF	TGTGCCAGCAGCGCCCAGGGCCGCCCGGGGACTAGCATTTTTTATGGGAATGAGCAGTTCTTC
NA	TRBV19	NA	TRBJ1-5	CASSIGASQPQHF	TGTGCCAGTAGTATAGGTGCCAGTCAGCCCCAGCATTTT
NA	TRBV6-5	NA	TRBJ1-4	CASSYQGGSEKLFF	TGTGCCAGCAGTTACCAGGGAGGGAGTGAAAAACTGTTTTTT
NA	TRBV5-1	NA	TRBJ2-3	CASGSSGKSGTDTQYF	TGCGCCAGCGGATCATCAGGGAAATCGGGCACAGATACGCAGTATTTT
NA	TRBV3-1/TRBV3-2	NA	TRBJ2-5	CASSLDRTSQETQYF	TGTGCCAGCAGTTTGGACAGAACGAGCCAAGAGACCCAGTACTTC